A selection of T cell receptor beta chains follows, all from one sample in a study of regulatory T cells in long-lasting Graves disease. MiXCR, run by TCRdb on the multiplex PCR reads, gives a single entry per CDR3 protein. The profile covers 350,000 to 450,000 distinct CDR3 sequences, with approximately 23% appearing a single time and around 30% taken by the ten largest. Source: peripheral blood mononuclear cells (PBMCs), taken when the disease was refractory, from a patient treated with antithyroid drugs. The source of these receptors is a woman between 40 and 55 years old with Graves disease. CDR3s include the opening cysteine and the closing phenylalanine or tryptophan. The D gene is left open where the match is weak. A row's size may be missing; if present it is once, few, many or a size class.

TRBV14	-	TRBJ2-5	TRBD2	TGTGCCAGCAGCCTAGGGACTAGCGGGAGCCAGTACTTC	CASSLGTSGSQYF
TRBV20-1	-	TRBJ2-3	TRBD2	TGCAGTGCACCGTTGCTAGTAGCGGGACGCACAGATACGCAGTATTTT	CSAPLLVAGRTDTQYF
TRBV2	many	TRBJ1-2	-	TGTGCCACCCAGGGTGAGCAGTCGTATGGCTACACCTTC	CATQGEQSYGYTF
TRBV12-5	few	TRBJ2-2	TRBD2	TGTGCTAGTGGTTTTGGGACTAGCGGGAGCGGGACCGGGGAGCTGTTTTTT	CASGFGTSGSGTGELFF
TRBV9	-	TRBJ2-7	TRBD2	TGTGCCAGCAGCCCCCAGGGACTAGCGTACGAGCAGTACTTC	CASSPQGLAYEQYF
TRBV20-1	few	TRBJ1-1	-	TGCAGTGCTAGAATGAGGGAAACTGAAGCTTTCTTT	CSARMRETEAFF
TRBV11-1	few	TRBJ2-1	TRBD2	TGTGCCAGCAGCTTAGCGCGGGGGGGCAATGAGCAGTTCTTC	CASSLARGGNEQFF
TRBV2	few	TRBJ2-2	TRBD2	TGTGCCAGCAGTGAATTTGGGCTAGCGGGAGGAGGCACCGGGGAGCTGTTTTTT	CASSEFGLAGGGTGELFF
TRBV11-2	few	TRBJ1-6	-	TGTGCCAGCAGCTATGGACAGATTTATAATTCACCCCTCCACTTT	CASSYGQIYNSPLHF
TRBV19	-	TRBJ2-2	-	TGTGCCAGTAGTATCGGCGGCGGGGAGCTGTTTTTT	CASSIGGGELFF
TRBV11-2	many	TRBJ2-5	TRBD2	TGTGCCAGCAGCTGGGGGGGGGGTAGCGGGACAGAGACCCAGTACTTC	CASSWGGGSGTETQYF
TRBV4-1	-	TRBJ2-7	-	TGCGCCAGCAGCCGCACTAGTTCCTACGAGCAGTACTTC	CASSRTSSYEQYF
TRBV4-1	-	TRBJ2-1	-	TGCGCCAGCAGCCAAAGGGATGGGGGGTACAATGAGCAGTTCTTC	CASSQRDGGYNEQFF
TRBV11-2	many	TRBJ2-1	-	TGTGCCAGCAGCTTAGATCTTTTCAACAATGAGCAGTTCTTC	CASSLDLFNNEQFF
TRBV12-3/TRBV12-4	-	TRBJ1-5	TRBD1	TGTGCCAGCAGAATAACAGGGGTGAGGAGTCAGCCCCAGCATTTT	CASRITGVRSQPQHF
TRBV6-2/TRBV6-3	few	TRBJ1-5	-	TGTGCCAGCAGTTATTATTCAGGGGAGGGCAATCAGCCCCAGCATTTT	CASSYYSGEGNQPQHF
TRBV7-9	few	TRBJ2-7	TRBD1	TGTGCCAGCAGCTTAGCCCCCCTGACAGGGGGTGTAACGTACGAGCAGTACTTC	CASSLAPLTGGVTYEQYF
TRBV30	-	TRBJ2-6	-	TGTGCCTGGAGTGTACAAACGGGGGCCAACGTCCTGACTTTC	CAWSVQTGANVLTF
TRBV9	-	TRBJ2-2	TRBD1	TGTGCCAGCAGCGAAACGGGACAGGGCCTTAACACCGGGGAGCTGTTTTTT	CASSETGQGLNTGELFF
TRBV6-1	few	TRBJ2-4	TRBD1	TGTGCCAGCAGTCTACGGGGACAGTTAAAAAACATTCAGTACTTC	CASSLRGQLKNIQYF
TRBV2	many	TRBJ2-7	-	TGTGCCAGCAGTTGGAGACTCGAGCAGTACTTC	CASSWRLEQYF
TRBV10-2	-	TRBJ2-5	TRBD2	TGCGCCAGCAGCCGACTAGCGGGAGAGAGGGAGACCCAGTACTTC	CASSRLAGERETQYF
TRBV20-1	few	TRBJ2-7	-	TGCAGTGCTACAACGACCCGGTTGGGGTACTTC	CSATTTRLGYF
TRBV19	few	TRBJ1-1	-	TGTGCCAGTAGTATCCCAGATACAGCTGAAGCTTTCTTT	CASSIPDTAEAFF
TRBV6-2/TRBV6-3	few	TRBJ1-1	-	TGTGCCAGCAGTTACTCCGGGACACAAAACACTGAAGCTTTCTTT	CASSYSGTQNTEAFF
TRBV7-3	-	TRBJ1-1	TRBD1	TGTGCCAGCAGCTTTACAGGGGGCATGGCTGAAGCTTTCTTT	CASSFTGGMAEAFF
TRBV28	few	TRBJ2-3	TRBD2	TGTGCCAGCGGCGCGCTAGCGGGAGGCCCAGATACGCAGTATTTT	CASGALAGGPDTQYF
TRBV6-1	many	TRBJ1-2	TRBD1	TGTGCCAGCAGCCCTTTCGGACAGGAATTATATGGCTACACCTTC	CASSPFGQELYGYTF
TRBV24-1	many	TRBJ2-7	TRBD2	TGTGCCACCAGTGACCTCCCGGGGAGCGGGAGAGGAGACGAGCAGTACTTC	CATSDLPGSGRGDEQYF